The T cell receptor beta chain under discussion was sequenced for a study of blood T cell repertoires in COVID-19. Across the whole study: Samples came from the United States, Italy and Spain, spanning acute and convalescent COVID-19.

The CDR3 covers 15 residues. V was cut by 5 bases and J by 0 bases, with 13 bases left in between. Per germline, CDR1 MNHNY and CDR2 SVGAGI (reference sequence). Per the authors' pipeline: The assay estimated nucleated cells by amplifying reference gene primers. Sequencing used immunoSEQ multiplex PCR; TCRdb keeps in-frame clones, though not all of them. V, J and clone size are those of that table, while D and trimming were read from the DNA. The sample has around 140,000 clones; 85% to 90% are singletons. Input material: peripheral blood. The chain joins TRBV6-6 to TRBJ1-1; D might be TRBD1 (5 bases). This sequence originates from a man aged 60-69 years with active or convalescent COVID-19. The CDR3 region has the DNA TGTGCCAGCAGTCAAACGGGACTCCTGAACACTGAAGCTTTCTTT. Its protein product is CASSQTGLLNTEAFF.